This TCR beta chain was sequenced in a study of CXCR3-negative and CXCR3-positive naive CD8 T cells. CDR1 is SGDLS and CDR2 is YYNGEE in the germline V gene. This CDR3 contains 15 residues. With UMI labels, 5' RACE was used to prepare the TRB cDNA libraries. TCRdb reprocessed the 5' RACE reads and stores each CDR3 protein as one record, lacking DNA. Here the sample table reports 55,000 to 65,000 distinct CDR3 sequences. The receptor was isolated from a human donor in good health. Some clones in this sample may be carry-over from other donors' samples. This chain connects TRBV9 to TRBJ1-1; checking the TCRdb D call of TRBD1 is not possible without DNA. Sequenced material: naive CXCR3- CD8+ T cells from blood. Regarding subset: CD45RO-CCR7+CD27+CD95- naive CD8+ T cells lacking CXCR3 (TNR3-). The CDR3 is CASSVAQGRNTEAFF.